The rows below give T cell receptor beta chains drawn from one sample of a study of blood T cell repertoires in COVID-19. Profiling relied on immunoSEQ multiplex PCR, and the TCRdb table lists in-frame clones only, not all of them. The sample lists some 220,000 clones; approximately 85% were seen once. The sample was peripheral blood. The receptors were gathered from a woman between 70 and 85 years old with COVID-19, enrolled during active disease. CDR3s include the opening cysteine and the closing phenylalanine or tryptophan. Each record gives: D gene, clone size, J gene, V gene, CDR3 protein, CDR3 DNA. D genes are given only for firm matches. Size is omitted from some rows. Given values are once, few, many or a class for expanded clones.

D: .
size: .
J: TRBJ2-5
V: TRBV25-1
CDR3: CASSEYVSGKETQYF
DNA: TGTGCCAGCAGTGAATATGTTTCCGGGAAAGAGACCCAGTACTTC

D: .
size: .
J: TRBJ1-1
V: TRBV9
CDR3: CASSAGHLNTEAFF
DNA: TGTGCCAGCAGCGCAGGACACCTGAACACTGAAGCTTTCTTT

D: TRBD1
size: .
J: TRBJ2-5
V: TRBV6-5
CDR3: CASSYSPGQEETQYF
DNA: TGTGCCAGCAGTTACTCACCAGGACAGGAGGAGACCCAGTACTTC

D: TRBD1
size: once
J: TRBJ1-2
V: TRBV7-2
CDR3: CASSFRDSVNGYTF
DNA: TGTGCCAGCAGCTTCAGGGACAGCGTTAATGGCTACACCTTC

D: TRBD1
size: .
J: TRBJ1-1
V: TRBV9
CDR3: CASSVTGMNTEAFF
DNA: TGTGCCAGCAGCGTGACAGGGATGAACACTGAAGCTTTCTTT

D: TRBD1
size: few
J: TRBJ1-1
V: TRBV2
CDR3: CASSARQGARTEAFF
DNA: TGTGCCAGCAGTGCGCGACAGGGGGCAAGGACTGAAGCTTTCTTT

D: .
size: .
J: TRBJ2-3
V: TRBV6-2/TRBV6-3
CDR3: CASSYEAGVGDTQYF
DNA: TGTGCCAGCAGTTACGAGGCCGGGGTAGGAGATACGCAGTATTTT

D: TRBD2
size: .
J: TRBJ2-7
V: TRBV7-9
CDR3: CASSQTSRLAGVEQYF
DNA: TGTGCCAGCAGCCAGACCTCGAGGCTAGCGGGAGTCGAGCAGTACTTC

D: TRBD1
size: .
J: TRBJ2-7
V: TRBV6-5
CDR3: CASSYGTAGGYEQYF
DNA: TGTGCCAGCAGTTACGGGACAGCAGGGGGATACGAGCAGTACTTC

D: .
size: .
J: TRBJ1-3
V: TRBV18
CDR3: CASSDDISGNTIYF
DNA: TGTGCCAGCTCAGATGACATATCTGGAAACACCATATATTTT

D: .
size: .
J: TRBJ2-1
V: TRBV6-2/TRBV6-3
CDR3: CASSRERLAIYNEQFF
DNA: TGTGCCAGCAGTCGAGAGAGGCTAGCTATCTACAATGAGCAGTTCTTC

D: TRBD2
size: .
J: TRBJ2-7
V: TRBV6-5
CDR3: CASSYEWTSGSEQYF
DNA: TGTGCCAGCAGTTACGAGTGGACTAGCGGGAGCGAGCAGTACTTC

D: TRBD1
size: .
J: TRBJ2-5
V: TRBV24-1
CDR3: CATSDPTGVETQYF
DNA: TGTGCCACCAGTGATCCGACAGGGGTCGAGACCCAGTACTTC

D: .
size: .
J: TRBJ2-7
V: TRBV29-1
CDR3: CSVEGQGGGEQYF
DNA: TGCAGCGTTGAAGGACAGGGTGGGGGGGAGCAGTACTTC

D: .
size: .
J: TRBJ1-5
V: TRBV4-1
CDR3: CASSQKGRDTRQPQHF
DNA: TGCGCCAGCAGCCAGAAAGGGAGGGACACGAGGCAGCCCCAGCATTTT

D: .
size: .
J: TRBJ1-3
V: TRBV7-9
CDR3: CASSVRVGDSGNTIYF
DNA: TGTGCCAGCAGCGTCCGGGTCGGGGACTCTGGAAACACCATATATTTT

D: .
size: few
J: TRBJ1-1
V: TRBV5-1
CDR3: CASSLGGNTEAFF
DNA: TGCGCCAGCAGCTTAGGGGGGAACACTGAAGCTTTCTTT

D: .
size: .
J: TRBJ2-7
V: TRBV6-5
CDR3: CASSSRHGAYEQYF
DNA: TGTGCCAGCAGTTCGCGGCACGGTGCATACGAGCAGTACTTC

D: .
size: .
J: TRBJ2-2
V: TRBV21-1
CDR3: CASSKTDLILTGELFF
DNA: TGTGCCAGCAGCAAGACAGACCTTATTCTCACCGGGGAGCTGTTTTTT

D: .
size: .
J: TRBJ2-7
V: TRBV5-1
CDR3: CASSLGIRDYEQYF
DNA: TGCGCCAGCAGCTTGGGGATCAGGGACTACGAGCAGTACTTC

D: .
size: .
J: TRBJ2-7
V: TRBV14
CDR3: CASSQTGLYEQYF
DNA: TGTGCCAGCAGCCAAACAGGGCTCTACGAGCAGTACTTC

D: TRBD1
size: .
J: TRBJ1-5
V: TRBV3-1/TRBV3-2
CDR3: CASSQNGGQGNQPQHF
DNA: TGTGCCAGCAGCCAAAACGGGGGACAGGGCAATCAGCCCCAGCATTTT

D: TRBD1
size: .
J: TRBJ2-7
V: TRBV5-1
CDR3: CASSLWTGGNEQYF
DNA: TGCGCCAGCAGCTTGTGGACAGGGGGCAACGAGCAGTACTTC

D: .
size: .
J: TRBJ1-2
V: TRBV30
CDR3: CAWSGGNYGYTF
DNA: TGTGCCTGGAGTGGAGGTAACTATGGCTACACCTTC

D: .
size: .
J: TRBJ1-6
V: TRBV7-2
CDR3: CASSPEGFGSPLHF
DNA: TGTGCCAGCAGCCCAGAGGGTTTTGGTTCACCCCTCCACTTT

D: TRBD2
size: .
J: TRBJ2-1
V: TRBV9
CDR3: CASSVGASGGYNEQFF
DNA: TGTGCCAGCAGCGTAGGAGCTAGCGGGGGATACAATGAGCAGTTCTTC

D: .
size: .
J: TRBJ1-5
V: TRBV10-3
CDR3: CANRRDTNQPQHF
DNA: TGTGCCAACCGTCGGGACACAAATCAGCCCCAGCATTTT

D: TRBD2
size: .
J: TRBJ2-7
V: TRBV7-2
CDR3: CASSLSGGAYEQYF
DNA: TGTGCCAGCAGCTTAAGTGGGGGGGCCTACGAGCAGTACTTC

D: .
size: .
J: TRBJ2-3
V: TRBV7-6
CDR3: CASSLGAGGFGDTQYF
DNA: TGTGCCAGCAGCTTAGGTGCGGGCGGGTTCGGGGATACGCAGTATTTT

D: .
size: once
J: TRBJ1-2
V: TRBV5-8
CDR3: CASSLAGGGGYTF
DNA: TGTGCCAGCAGCTTGGCCGGGGGAGGGGGCTACACCTTC

D: .
size: .
J: TRBJ2-7
V: TRBV20-1
CDR3: CSASTRVLYEQYF
DNA: TGCAGTGCTAGTACCAGGGTGCTCTACGAGCAGTACTTC

D: .
size: .
J: TRBJ1-3
V: TRBV7-3
CDR3: CASSRDSRGSGNTIYF
DNA: TGTGCCAGCAGCCGGGACTCCCGAGGGTCTGGAAACACCATATATTTT

D: TRBD2
size: .
J: TRBJ2-4
V: TRBV5-1
CDR3: CASSLTLAGAGKDLGKNIQYF
DNA: TGCGCCAGCAGCTTAACTCTAGCGGGAGCCGGAAAAGATTTGGGCAAAAACATTCAGTACTTC

D: TRBD1
size: .
J: TRBJ2-1
V: TRBV25-1
CDR3: CASSARQGTHEQFF
DNA: TGTGCCAGCAGTGCACGACAGGGGACTCATGAGCAGTTCTTC

D: .
size: .
J: TRBJ1-1
V: TRBV5-1
CDR3: CASSPWQGNTEAFF
DNA: TGCGCCAGCAGCCCGTGGCAGGGGAACACTGAAGCTTTCTTT

D: TRBD2
size: .
J: TRBJ2-2
V: TRBV20-1
CDR3: CSASSGSGTGELFF
DNA: TGCAGTGCTAGTAGCGGGAGTGGGACCGGGGAGCTGTTTTTT

D: TRBD1
size: few
J: TRBJ1-1
V: TRBV6-5
CDR3: CASSYFYRGLTEAFF
DNA: TGTGCCAGCAGTTACTTCTACAGGGGGCTCACTGAAGCTTTCTTT

D: .
size: .
J: TRBJ1-2
V: TRBV24-1
CDR3: CATSWGGGYGYTF
DNA: TGTGCCACCAGTTGGGGAGGCGGCTATGGCTACACCTTC

D: TRBD2
size: .
J: TRBJ2-3
V: TRBV7-6
CDR3: CASSFLSGGDLRTDTQYF
DNA: TGTGCCAGCAGCTTCCTGTCGGGGGGGGATCTTCGCACAGATACGCAGTATTTT

D: .
size: once
J: TRBJ2-5
V: TRBV5-1
CDR3: CASSTQPGQQETQYF
DNA: TGCGCCAGCAGCACACAGCCAGGACAGCAAGAGACCCAGTACTTC

D: .
size: .
J: TRBJ2-7
V: TRBV5-1
CDR3: CASSLVGGSPYEQYF
DNA: TGCGCCAGCAGCTTGGTAGGGGGATCCCCCTACGAGCAGTACTTC

D: TRBD2
size: .
J: TRBJ2-5
V: TRBV6-5
CDR3: CASSYERLAGQYF
DNA: TGTGCCAGCAGTTACGAACGACTAGCTGGCCAGTACTTC

D: .
size: .
J: TRBJ2-7
V: TRBV6-5
CDR3: CASSYSRGVDYEQYF
DNA: TGTGCCAGCAGTTACTCGCGGGGAGTCGACTACGAGCAGTACTTC